Sequencing of this T cell receptor (beta chain) was carried out in a study of identical twins. Study conclusions and caveats: The study drew conclusions from cross-sectional statistical analysis, not from following the same donors. There was more out-of-frame TCR alpha sharing in monozygotic twins than models estimated.

Trimming took 6 bases from V and 0 from J, leaving 14 bases between them. There are 15 residues in the CDR3. Per the germline V gene, CDR1 is SEHNR and CDR2 is FQNEAQ (reference sequence). This clonotype was observed a few times. The antigen is undetermined. Among all donors, each was a healthy Caucasian. The authors used template switching to add a universal primer site and gave cDNA unique molecular identifiers. TCRdb reprocessed the 5' RACE reads with MiXCR, giving one entry per CDR3 protein. The sample yields about 690,000 distinct CDR3 sequences, approximately 6% seen once. Sequencing used naive T cells sorted from blood. The chain uses TRBV7-9 and TRBJ1-1; no firm D call. The sequence derives from a man younger than 35 in good health. Here the CDR3 reads CASSQDRALNTEAFF. CDR3 bases: TGTGCCAGCAGTCAAGACCGGGCCCTGAACACTGAAGCTTTCTTT.